This is a list of T cell receptor beta chains from one sample in a study of Graves' ophthalmopathy and Graves' hyperthyroidism. One entry per CDR3 protein, called by TCRdb with MiXCR from the multiplex PCR reads. The data show 300,000 to 450,000 distinct CDR3 sequences, about 18% seen once. Sequenced input: peripheral blood. These receptors were collected from an adult woman with stable Graves' hyperthyroidism. The CDR3 runs from the conserved cysteine through the conserved F or W. The D gene is left open where the match is weak. Size is omitted from some rows. Given values are once, few, many or a class for expanded clones.

J gene	V gene	D gene	clone size	CDR3 DNA	CDR3 protein
TRBJ1-2	TRBV6-5	NA	many	TGTGCCAGCCGCTGGAGAGGGGATGGCTACACCTTC	CASRWRGDGYTF
TRBJ2-7	TRBV7-9	NA	few	TGTGCCAGCAGCCTCGGGGTTAGCTGGCAGTACTTC	CASSLGVSWQYF
TRBJ1-6	TRBV2	NA	many	TGTGCCAGCAAGGACAATTCCTATAATTCACCCCTCCACTTT	CASKDNSYNSPLHF
TRBJ2-5	TRBV20-1	TRBD1	many	TGCAGTGCGGGGGACAGGGGAGGCGTACAGACCCAGTACTTC	CSAGDRGGVQTQYF
TRBJ2-5	TRBV15	TRBD2	many	TGTGCCACCAGCGGGGTAGCGGGGGAGACCCAGTACTTC	CATSGVAGETQYF
TRBJ1-5	TRBV28	NA	many	TGTGCCAGCAGGCTACTACAGGGAAATCAGCCCCAGCATTTT	CASRLLQGNQPQHF
TRBJ1-5	TRBV6-5	NA	many	TGTGCCAGCAGCCATGACAGATATCAGCCCCAGCATTTT	CASSHDRYQPQHF
TRBJ2-5	TRBV27	TRBD1	many	TGTGCCAGCAGTTTAAGGGACAGCGGGACCCAGTACTTC	CASSLRDSGTQYF
TRBJ1-6	TRBV4-1	NA	few	TGCGCCAGCAGCCAAGTGTGGGCAACCGATAATTCACCCCTCCACTTT	CASSQVWATDNSPLHF
TRBJ2-5	TRBV29-1	NA	few	TGCAGCGCTCGCGTGAGGGACGTGTCGGTGACCCAGTACTTC	CSARVRDVSVTQYF
TRBJ1-2	TRBV4-3	NA	many	TGCGCCAGCAGCCAAGATGAACACCAATACTATGGCTACACCTTC	CASSQDEHQYYGYTF
TRBJ1-1	TRBV6-5	NA	once	TGTGCCAGCAGTTATACTCTATCAGGGATGAACACTGAAGCTTTCTTT	CASSYTLSGMNTEAFF
TRBJ2-4	TRBV5-6	TRBD2	few	TGTGCTTCATTCGTTCTCACGACGGGCCGGGGGGACTTC	CASFVLTTGRGDF
TRBJ2-7	TRBV25-1	TRBD2	many	TGTGCCAGCAGTCGGAGCGGGACCTACTACGAGCAGTACTTC	CASSRSGTYYEQYF
TRBJ1-2	TRBV12-3/TRBV12-4	NA	many	TGTGCCAGCAGTCCAACCAGGATAAACTATGGCTACACCTTC	CASSPTRINYGYTF
TRBJ2-7	TRBV15	NA	many	TGTGCCACCAGCAGAGAGCGGGCTAAGTCCTACGAGCAGTACTTC	CATSRERAKSYEQYF
TRBJ2-5	TRBV2	TRBD1	NA	TGTGCCAGCACCCGGACAGGGGTCTTGTATGAGCAAGAGACCCAGTACTTC	CASTRTGVLYEQETQYF
TRBJ1-1	TRBV28	NA	many	TGTGCCAGCAGCTTAGCGTTCGAGACTGAAGCTTTCTTT	CASSLAFETEAFF
TRBJ1-1	TRBV19	NA	many	TGTGCCAGTAGTTCCCGGGTGGGCAAGAACACTGAAGCTTTCTTT	CASSSRVGKNTEAFF
TRBJ2-5	TRBV6-2/TRBV6-3	NA	many	TGTGCCAGCAGTTACGAAGAGTACCGTGGCCAAGAGACCCAGTACTTC	CASSYEEYRGQETQYF
TRBJ1-6	TRBV12-5	NA	many	TGTGCTAGTGGTTTGGGACAGGCGGATTCACCCCTCCACTTT	CASGLGQADSPLHF
TRBJ1-2	TRBV5-1	TRBD1	many	TGCGCCAGCAGCCCAGGGACAGGGGGCGTTTCGAACTATGGCTACACCTTC	CASSPGTGGVSNYGYTF
TRBJ2-7	TRBV6-1	NA	many	TGTGCCAGCAGGGGTTATACCGGCGAGCAGTACTTC	CASRGYTGEQYF
TRBJ1-2	TRBV10-1	TRBD1	many	TGCGCCAGCAGCAGGGACAGGGGGTCGGATGGCTACACCTTC	CASSRDRGSDGYTF
TRBJ1-5	TRBV2	NA	many	TGTGCCAGCAGTGATTGGGATCAGCCCCAGCATTTT	CASSDWDQPQHF
TRBJ2-7	TRBV12-3/TRBV12-4	TRBD1	many	TGTGCCAGCAGTTTCCAGACAGGGTATGACTACGAGCAGTACTTC	CASSFQTGYDYEQYF
TRBJ1-2	TRBV6-1	NA	many	TGTGCCAGCAGTCCTGACAGGCCCCAAACTTACTATGGCTACACCTTC	CASSPDRPQTYYGYTF
TRBJ1-2	TRBV6-1	NA	NA	TGTGCCAGCAGTCTCCGGGCCAACAGCAATAACTATGGCTACACCTTC	CASSLRANSNNYGYTF
TRBJ2-2	TRBV20-1	NA	many	TGCAGTGCTAGACGGGACTTTGAGAACACCGGGGAGCTGTTTTTT	CSARRDFENTGELFF
TRBJ2-2	TRBV5-1	TRBD1	many	TGCGCCAGCAGCTTGGCCATTACAGGGGGCACCGGGGAGCTGTTTTTT	CASSLAITGGTGELFF
TRBJ1-3	TRBV28	NA	many	TGTGCCAGCAGTTTTGGGGGGTTCGGAAACACCATATATTTT	CASSFGGFGNTIYF
TRBJ2-7	TRBV6-8	NA	many	TGTGCCAGCAGCCGAGTTAGGGGTCGGGCCTACGAGCAGTACTTC	CASSRVRGRAYEQYF
TRBJ2-7	TRBV28	NA	many	TGTGCCAGCAGTTTCCTTAGTTACGAGCAGTACTTC	CASSFLSYEQYF
TRBJ2-2	TRBV20-1	NA	many	TGCAGTGCTAGAGATTTGGGGGAGTCCGGGGAGCTGTTTTTT	CSARDLGESGELFF
TRBJ1-1	TRBV2	NA	many	TGTGCCAGCAGGGGGGACGGCACTATGAACACTGAAGCTTTCTTT	CASRGDGTMNTEAFF
TRBJ1-1	TRBV11-2	NA	few	TGTGCCAGCAGCTCACTAGGGGATTTGGCTTTCTTT	CASSSLGDLAFF
TRBJ2-7	TRBV5-1	NA	many	TGCGCCAGCAGCTTCACTTCCTCCTACGAGCAGTACTTC	CASSFTSSYEQYF
TRBJ1-1	TRBV6-1	NA	NA	TGTGCCAGCAGGCTGTACTACGATCAGTACTTT	CASRLYYDQYF
TRBJ2-5	TRBV7-8	TRBD2	many	TGTGCCAGCAGCGGAAGGGGGACTAGCGGGGAGGAGACCCAGTACTTC	CASSGRGTSGEETQYF
TRBJ2-2	TRBV25-1	TRBD2	NA	TGTGCCAGCAGTGAATTTCGAGGATCTAGCGGGAGGCACACCGGGGAGCTGTTTTTT	CASSEFRGSSGRHTGELFF
TRBJ2-7	TRBV12-3/TRBV12-4	NA	many	TGTGCCAGCAGTTTAGCGTCCAGGGTGCGCTCCTACGGGCAGTACTTC	CASSLASRVRSYGQYF
TRBJ2-7	TRBV4-2	NA	few	TGTGCCAGCAGCCAAGAAGGCAGGGCCTCCTACGAGCAGTACTTC	CASSQEGRASYEQYF
TRBJ2-7	TRBV11-2	TRBD2	many	TGTGCCAGCAGCTTAGGGTCTAGCGGGAGGGCGTACGAGCAGTACTTC	CASSLGSSGRAYEQYF
TRBJ1-5	TRBV15	NA	many	TGTGCCACCAGCAGCCAACTGCGTTTTTCGGAAAGCAATCAGCCCCAGCATTTT	CATSSQLRFSESNQPQHF
TRBJ1-1	TRBV30	NA	many	TGTGCCTGGAGTCTCTCCAGATATCTGAACACTGAAGCTTTCTTT	CAWSLSRYLNTEAFF
TRBJ1-2	TRBV7-2	NA	many	TGTGCCAGCAGCTTAGTCGGGGGTGATGGCTACACCTTC	CASSLVGGDGYTF